These T cell receptor beta chains were read from a single sample in a study of beta chain features in type 1 diabetes. The assay was immunoSEQ multiplex PCR, and TCRdb's table has in-frame clones only and misses some. The sample lists 150,000 to 200,000 clones; 6.5% to 10% were seen once. Sample: central memory CD4+ T cells from blood. The receptors stem from a woman aged 18-29 years with type 1 diabetes. The CDR3 runs from the conserved cysteine through the conserved F or W. Each record gives: clone size, V gene, D gene, J gene, CDR3 protein, CDR3 DNA. D genes are given only for firm matches. Clone size is given for some rows only: seen once, a few or many times, or a class if the clone is expanded.

.,TRBV11-2,.,TRBJ1-1,CASSLSENTEAFF,TGTGCCAGCAGCTTATCAGAGAACACTGAAGCTTTCTTT
.,TRBV6-1,.,TRBJ1-2,CASRRQPNYGYTF,TGTGCCAGCAGAAGACAGCCTAACTATGGCTACACCTTC
few,TRBV7-2,TRBD1,TRBJ2-1,CASSVGTAEQFF,TGTGCCAGCAGCGTCGGGACAGCTGAGCAGTTCTTC
.,TRBV5-1,TRBD2,TRBJ2-1,CASRPLPGGDPKQFF,TGCGCCAGCCGACCCTTGCCGGGGGGGGATCCGAAGCAGTTCTTC
few,TRBV7-2,.,TRBJ1-5,CASSSLGGFNQPQHF,TGTGCCAGCAGCTCCCTAGGAGGATTTAATCAGCCCCAGCATTTT
.,TRBV11-2,TRBD2,TRBJ2-3,CASSSSGSGADTQYF,TGTGCCAGCAGCAGTAGCGGGAGTGGGGCAGATACGCAGTATTTT
few,TRBV5-4,.,TRBJ1-2,CASSLDGTPGVGYTF,TGTGCCAGCAGCCTGGACGGGACTCCCGGCGTTGGCTACACCTTC
few,TRBV4-3,TRBD2,TRBJ2-7,CASSQGAERGGIEQYF,TGCGCCAGCAGCCAAGGGGCGGAGCGGGGGGGGATCGAGCAGTACTTC
.,TRBV6-6,TRBD1,TRBJ2-2,CATGTGAGELFF,TGTGCCACCGGGACAGGGGCCGGGGAGCTGTTTTTT
.,TRBV2,TRBD2,TRBJ2-5,CASSARLAGGPETQYF,TGTGCCAGCAGCGCCCGACTAGCGGGAGGCCCAGAGACCCAGTACTTC
few,TRBV7-2,.,TRBJ2-3,CARGGGGTDTQYF,TGTGCCAGGGGAGGGGGGGGAACGGATACGCAGTATTTT
few,TRBV4-3,TRBD1,TRBJ2-1,CASSQKDRGGDEQFF,TGCGCCAGCAGCCAAAAGGACAGGGGAGGCGATGAGCAGTTCTTC
.,TRBV5-1,.,TRBJ1-2,CASSLDKGPLGYTF,TGCGCCAGCAGCTTGGATAAGGGGCCGCTTGGCTACACCTTC
.,TRBV2,TRBD2,TRBJ2-1,CASTGIGGRAGEQFF,TGTGCCAGCACGGGAATCGGCGGGAGGGCCGGCGAGCAGTTCTTC
few,TRBV7-9,.,TRBJ1-5,CASSPGVGDQPQHF,TGTGCCAGCAGCCCTGGTGTAGGGGATCAGCCCCAGCATTTT
few,TRBV5-1,.,TRBJ2-5,CASNMNQETQYF,TGCGCCAGCAACATGAACCAAGAGACCCAGTACTTC
few,TRBV2,.,TRBJ2-1,CASSEGRVGYNEQFF,TGTGCCAGCAGTGAGGGCAGGGTTGGCTACAATGAGCAGTTCTTC
few,TRBV15,.,TRBJ2-7,CATSRGSVSSYEQYF,TGTGCCACCAGCAGAGGTAGCGTCAGCTCCTACGAGCAGTACTTC
.,TRBV4-1,.,TRBJ2-5,CASSLRHGGETQYF,TGCGCCAGCAGCCTCCGGCACGGAGGGGAGACCCAGTACTTC
few,TRBV7-8,TRBD1,TRBJ1-6,CASSFATGDFNSPLHF,TGTGCCAGCAGCTTCGCGACAGGGGATTTCAATTCACCCCTCCACTTT
few,TRBV7-9,TRBD1,TRBJ1-4,CASSLGQGREKLFF,TGTGCCAGCAGCCTAGGACAGGGTAGAGAAAAACTGTTTTTT
.,TRBV29-1,TRBD1,TRBJ2-2,CSVGDSANTGELFF,TGCAGCGTTGGGGACAGCGCGAACACCGGGGAGCTGTTTTTT
.,TRBV18,TRBD1,TRBJ1-5,CASSPQERQGTFQPQHF,TGTGCCAGCTCACCACAAGAAAGACAGGGTACGTTCCAGCCCCAGCATTTT
few,TRBV5-6,.,TRBJ1-6,CASSTYRTTNNSPLHF,TGTGCCAGCAGCACGTATAGGACAACTAATAATTCACCCCTCCACTTT
.,TRBV18,.,TRBJ2-7,CASSPYRGYEQYF,TGTGCCAGCTCCCCTTACCGGGGGTACGAGCAGTACTTC
few,TRBV6-5,.,TRBJ1-2,CASSQDRRGYTF,TGTGCCAGCAGCCAAGACCGGCGGGGCTACACCTTC
.,TRBV28,.,TRBJ1-1,CASSLPLQGNTEAFF,TGTGCCAGCAGTTTACCACTACAGGGGAACACTGAAGCTTTCTTT
few,TRBV28,.,TRBJ2-1,CASTLAGSNEQFF,TGTGCCAGCACGTTGGCGGGATCCAATGAGCAGTTCTTC
.,TRBV18,.,TRBJ2-5,CASSPRDRETQYF,TGTGCCAGCTCCCCCCGTGATAGAGAGACCCAGTACTTC
.,TRBV28,TRBD2,TRBJ2-7,CASSIGTRGEQYF,TGTGCCAGCAGTATCGGGACTAGAGGCGAGCAGTACTTC
.,TRBV28,.,TRBJ2-7,CASTPGLSYEQYF,TGTGCCAGCACTCCAGGACTGAGCTACGAGCAGTACTTC
.,TRBV29-1,TRBD2,TRBJ2-7,CSVEVPSGHSSYEQYF,TGCAGCGTTGAAGTACCTAGCGGCCATAGCTCCTACGAGCAGTACTTC
.,TRBV11-2,.,TRBJ1-6,CASSFTGLQSPLHF,TGTGCCAGCAGCTTTACAGGGTTACAATCACCCCTCCACTTT
.,TRBV7-3,.,TRBJ1-2,CASSPFGGTAVF,TGTGCCAGCAGCCCCTTCGGAGGCACGGCTGTCTTC
few,TRBV7-9,.,TRBJ2-2,CASSSQGGVRTGELFF,TGTGCCAGCAGCTCCCAGGGAGGAGTGAGAACCGGGGAGCTGTTTTTT
.,TRBV2,.,TRBJ1-5,CASSEGGTRNQPQHF,TGTGCCAGCAGTGAAGGAGGTACCAGAAATCAGCCCCAGCATTTT
few,TRBV7-2,TRBD1,TRBJ2-5,CASSSRQGSEQETQYF,TGTGCCAGCAGCTCCAGACAGGGGTCCGAACAAGAGACCCAGTACTTC
.,TRBV4-3,TRBD2,TRBJ2-3,CASSQGWTSGTQYF,TGCGCCAGCAGCCAAGGATGGACTAGCGGTACGCAGTATTTT
many,TRBV30,.,TRBJ2-2,CAWRQGPNTGELFF,TGTGCCTGGAGACAGGGACCGAACACCGGGGAGCTGTTTTTT
few,TRBV5-4,.,TRBJ2-1,CASSLEAREQFF,TGTGCCAGCAGCCTCGAAGCCCGTGAGCAGTTCTTC
.,TRBV18,.,TRBJ2-3,CASSPRSGASTDTQYF,TGTGCCAGCTCACCACGCTCTGGGGCTAGCACAGATACGCAGTATTTT
.,TRBV25-1,.,TRBJ2-3,CASSSAGTDTQYF,TGTGCCAGCAGCTCAGCGGGCACAGATACGCAGTATTTT
few,TRBV9,.,TRBJ2-1,CASSRDFSPYNEQFF,TGTGCCAGCAGCAGGGACTTTTCCCCTTACAATGAGCAGTTCTTC